The 9 T cell receptor beta chains below come from one sample, sequenced in a study of metastatic and nonmetastatic thyroid tumors. Thyroid surgery had not been preceded by any treatment in any patient. Via MiXCR, TCRdb re-called the PCR reads. The sample consists of around 6,000 clones, around 31% of them appearing once. Sequencing was performed on adjacent normal tissue. The receptor source for this set is a male donor with papillary thyroid cancer or a benign thyroid nodule (not recorded which). Some clones in this sample may be carry-over from other donors' samples.

In this sample, this clone is medium-sized. V usage is TRBV18 and J usage is TRBJ2-2, with D unresolved. Germline loops: CDR1 KGHSH, CDR2 LQKENI. The CDR3 length is 14 residues. Deletions cut 3 bases from V and 4 bases from J, with 9 bases between. Here the CDR3 reads CASSPYQSTGELFF. CDR3 DNA sequence: TGTGCCAGCTCACCTTATCAGAGCACCGGGGAGCTGTTTTTT. Complete variable domain (other parts from reference TRBV18 and TRBJ2-2): NAGVMQNPRHLVRRRGQEARLRCSPMKGHSHVYWYRQLPEEGLKFMVYLQKENIIDESGMPKERFSAEFPKEGPSILRIQQVVRGDSAAYFCASSPYQSTGELFFGEGSRLTVL.

The chain couples TRBV20-1 to TRBJ2-7; TRBD2 might be the D (6 bases). V lost 0 bases, J lost 2 bases, and 17 bases lay in between. Germline-derived CDR1 and CDR2 are DFQATT and SNEGSKA (reference sequence). This CDR3 is built from 16 residues. CDR3 sequence reads: CSARDNREGGTYEQYF. CDR3 in DNA: TGCAGTGCTAGAGACAATCGAGAGGGAGGCACCTACGAGCAGTACTTC.

The chain recombines TRBV6-1 with TRBJ2-7; D is ambiguous. Germline lookup yields CDR1 MNHNS and CDR2 SASEGT. This CDR3 contains 13 residues. V gave up 3 bases and J gave up 5 bases, with 11 bases separating them. Here the CDR3 DNA reads TGTGCCAGCAGTGATGGATTGAACGACGAGCAGTACTTC. It is translated as CASSDGLNDEQYF.

This clone was found a few times. The same CDR3 can be traced to other DNA sequences in this sample. This chain connects TRBV6-5 to TRBJ1-2; 7 bases fit TRBD1. V was pared by 2 bases and J by 4 bases, with 4 bases of the junction left unmatched. This CDR3 contains 14 residues. The germline V gene has CDR1 MNHEY and CDR2 SVGAGI. The DNA for the CDR3 is TGTGCCAGCAGTTACCGGACAGGCCTCTATGGCTACACCTTC. Its translation: CASSYRTGLYGYTF.

The V and J genes are TRBV11-1 and TRBJ2-1; 8 nucleotides line up with TRBD2. The CDR3 has 17 amino acids. Trimming took 5 bases from V and 1 from J; bases not matched to a gene: 10. Germline V CDR1 and CDR2: SGHAT, FQDESV (reference sequence). CDR3 loop: CASSPLGGGGSYNEQFF. CDR3 sequence (DNA): TGTGCCAGCAGCCCTCTGGGAGGCGGGGGGTCCTACAATGAGCAGTTCTTC.

This clone was counted a few times. The V call is TRBV19, the J call TRBJ1-2; 7 positions agree with TRBD1. Germline CDR1 and CDR2: LNHDA and SQIVND (reference sequence). Unmatched junction bases numbered 2, after V lost 8 bases and J lost 2 bases. The CDR3 loop spans 12 amino acids. CDR3 sequence (DNA): TGTGCCAGTCAGACAGGGAACTATGGCTACACCTTC. Amino acids: CASQTGNYGYTF.

In its sample, this clone was seen once. J is TRBJ1-1 and V is TRBV7-8; D gene ambiguous. The V gene's germline CDR1 is SGHVS and CDR2 FQNEAQ. Between the trimmed V and J ends, which lost 3 bases and 5 bases, there was a span of 10 bases. The CDR3 sequence is 13 residues long. Here the CDR3 reads CASSFPQRTEAFF. The CDR3 DNA is TGTGCCAGCAGCTTTCCCCAACGGACTGAAGCTTTCTTT.

In its sample, this clone ranks as medium-sized. This chain joins TRBV3-1 and TRBJ1-3; 7 bases fit TRBD1. V dropped 2 bases and J dropped 0; count of bases not matched to a gene: 7. Germline assignment: CDR1 LGHDT and CDR2 YNNKEL (reference sequence). The CDR3 is 17 amino acids. This CDR3 is CASSQLPGQSSGNTIYF. The CDR3 nucleotides read TGTGCCAGCAGCCAACTTCCGGGACAGAGCTCTGGAAACACCATATATTTT.

By share of the sample, this clone is large (0.1 to 1%). The chain joins TRBV15 to TRBJ2-3; a possible D gene is TRBD2 (5 bases). Trimming removed 1 base at V and 11 bases at J, with 10 bases between. Germline CDR1 is LNHNV and CDR2 is YYDKDF (reference sequence). The CDR3 has 12 amino acids. CDR3 sequence (DNA): TGTGCCACCAGCAGAGGGACTCAGGTGCAGTATTTT. This translates into CATSRGTQVQYF.